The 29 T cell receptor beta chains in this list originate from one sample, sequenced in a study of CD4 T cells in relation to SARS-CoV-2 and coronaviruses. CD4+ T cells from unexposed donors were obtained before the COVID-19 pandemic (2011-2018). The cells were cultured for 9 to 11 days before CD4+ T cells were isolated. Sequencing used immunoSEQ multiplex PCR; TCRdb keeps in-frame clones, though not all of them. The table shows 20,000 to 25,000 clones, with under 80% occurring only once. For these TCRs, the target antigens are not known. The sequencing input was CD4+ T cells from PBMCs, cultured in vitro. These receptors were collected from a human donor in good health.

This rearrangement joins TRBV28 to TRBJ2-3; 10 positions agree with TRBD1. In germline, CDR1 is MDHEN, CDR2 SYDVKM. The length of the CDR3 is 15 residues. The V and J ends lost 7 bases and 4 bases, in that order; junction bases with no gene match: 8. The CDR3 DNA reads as TGTGCCAGCACCCGCGGGACAGGGGAATCAGATACGCAGTATTTT. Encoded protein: CASTRGTGESDTQYF.

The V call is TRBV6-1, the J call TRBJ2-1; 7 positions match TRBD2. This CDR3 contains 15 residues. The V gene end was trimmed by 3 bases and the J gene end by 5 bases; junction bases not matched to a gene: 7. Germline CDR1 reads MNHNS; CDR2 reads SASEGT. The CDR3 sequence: CASSEASGNNNEQFF. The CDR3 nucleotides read TGTGCCAGCAGTGAGGCTAGCGGAAATAACAATGAGCAGTTCTTC.

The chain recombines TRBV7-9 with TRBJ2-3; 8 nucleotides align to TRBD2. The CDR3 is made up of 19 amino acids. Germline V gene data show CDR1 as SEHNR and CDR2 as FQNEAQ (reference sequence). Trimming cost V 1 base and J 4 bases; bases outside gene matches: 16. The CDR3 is CASSLGVAAGVMGADTQYF. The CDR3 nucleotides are TGTGCCAGCAGCTTAGGAGTCGCAGCGGGAGTTATGGGGGCAGATACGCAGTATTTT. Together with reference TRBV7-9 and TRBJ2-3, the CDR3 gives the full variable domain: DTGVSQNPRHKITKRGQNVTFRCDPISEHNRLYWYRQTLGQGPEFLTYFQNEAQLEKSRLLSDRFSAERPKGSFSTLEIQRTEQGDSAMYLCASSLGVAAGVMGADTQYFGPGTRLTVL.

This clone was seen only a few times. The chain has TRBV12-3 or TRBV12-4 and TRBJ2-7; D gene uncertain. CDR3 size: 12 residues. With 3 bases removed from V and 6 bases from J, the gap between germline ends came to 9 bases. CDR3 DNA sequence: TGTGCCAGCAGTTTTTTTGGTTTCGAGCAGTACTTC. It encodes CASSFFGFEQYF.

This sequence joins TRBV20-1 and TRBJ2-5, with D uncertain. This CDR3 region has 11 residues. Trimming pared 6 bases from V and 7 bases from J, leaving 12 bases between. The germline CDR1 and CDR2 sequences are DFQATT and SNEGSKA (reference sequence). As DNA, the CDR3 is TGCAGTGCGCAGCTGCCTGGGACCCAGTACTTC. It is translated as CSAQLPGTQYF.

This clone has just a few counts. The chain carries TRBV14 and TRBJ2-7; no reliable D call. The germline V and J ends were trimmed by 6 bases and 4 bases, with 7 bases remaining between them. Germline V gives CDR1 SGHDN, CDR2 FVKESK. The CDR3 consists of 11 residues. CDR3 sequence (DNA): TGTGCCAGCAGTCGAGCTTACGAGCAGTACTTC. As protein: CASSRAYEQYF.

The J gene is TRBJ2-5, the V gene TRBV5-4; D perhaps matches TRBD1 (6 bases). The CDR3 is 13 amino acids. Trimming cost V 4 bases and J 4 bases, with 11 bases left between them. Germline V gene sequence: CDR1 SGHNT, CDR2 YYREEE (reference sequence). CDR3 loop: CASSPSRGETQYF. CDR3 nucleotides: TGTGCCAGCAGCCCATCCAGGGGAGAGACCCAGTACTTC.

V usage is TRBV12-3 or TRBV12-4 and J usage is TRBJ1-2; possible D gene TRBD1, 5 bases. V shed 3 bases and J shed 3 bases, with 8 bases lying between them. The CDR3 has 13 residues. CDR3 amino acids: CASSFDSHYGYTF. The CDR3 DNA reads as TGTGCCAGCAGTTTCGACAGCCACTATGGCTACACCTTC.

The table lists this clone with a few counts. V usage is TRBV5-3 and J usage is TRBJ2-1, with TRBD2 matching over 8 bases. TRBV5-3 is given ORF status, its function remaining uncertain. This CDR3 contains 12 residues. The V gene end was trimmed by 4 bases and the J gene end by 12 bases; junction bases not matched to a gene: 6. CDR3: CARSILSGAQFF. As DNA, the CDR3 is TGTGCCAGAAGCATACTTAGCGGGGCGCAGTTCTTC.

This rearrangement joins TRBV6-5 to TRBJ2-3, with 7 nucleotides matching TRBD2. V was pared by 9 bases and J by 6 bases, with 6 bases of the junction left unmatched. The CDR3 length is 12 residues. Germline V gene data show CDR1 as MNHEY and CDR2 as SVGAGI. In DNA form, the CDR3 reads TGTGCCAGGGGAGGGAGCGGGGATACGCAGTATTTT. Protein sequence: CARGGSGDTQYF.

Here the CDR3 DNA reads TGTGCCAGCAGGGAAAGGGACACTTGGCCCTACGAGCAGTACTTC. It yields the protein CASRERDTWPYEQYF. J is TRBJ2-7 and V is TRBV6-4; perhaps TRBD1 as D (6 bases). The ends were cut back, 6 bases at V and 2 bases at J, with 17 bases in the middle. The length of the CDR3 is 15 residues. Germline-derived CDR1 and CDR2 are MRHNA and SNTAGT.

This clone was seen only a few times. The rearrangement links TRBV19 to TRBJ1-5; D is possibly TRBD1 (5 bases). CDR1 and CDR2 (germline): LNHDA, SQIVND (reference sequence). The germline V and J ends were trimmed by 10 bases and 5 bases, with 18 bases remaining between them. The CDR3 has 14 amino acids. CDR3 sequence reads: CATNRAGRDQPQHF. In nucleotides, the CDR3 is TGTGCCACAAACCGGGCAGGGAGAGATCAGCCCCAGCATTTT.

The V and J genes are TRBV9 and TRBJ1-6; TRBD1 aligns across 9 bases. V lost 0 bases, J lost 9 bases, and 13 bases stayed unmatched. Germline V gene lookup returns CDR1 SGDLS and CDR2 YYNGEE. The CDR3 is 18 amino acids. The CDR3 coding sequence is TGTGCCAGCAGCGTAGACGTTGGAGGGACAGGGAAAACTTCACCCCTCCACTTT. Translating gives CASSVDVGGTGKTSPLHF.

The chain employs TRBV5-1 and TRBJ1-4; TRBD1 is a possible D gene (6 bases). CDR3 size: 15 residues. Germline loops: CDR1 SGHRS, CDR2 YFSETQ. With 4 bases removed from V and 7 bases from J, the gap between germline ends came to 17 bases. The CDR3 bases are TGCGCCAGCAGCCTCGGTACAGGGACGGGTGAAAAACTGTTTTTT. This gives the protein CASSLGTGTGEKLFF.

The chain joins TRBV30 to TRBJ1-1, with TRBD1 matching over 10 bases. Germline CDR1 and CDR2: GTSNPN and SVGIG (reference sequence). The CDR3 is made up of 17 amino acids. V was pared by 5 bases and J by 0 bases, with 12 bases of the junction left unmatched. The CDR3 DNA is TGTGCCTGGGGCCGACAGGGGGCGAAAGTTCTGAACACTGAAGCTTTCTTT. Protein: CAWGRQGAKVLNTEAFF.

The CDR3 loop reads CASRDRPLGETQYF. The CDR3 DNA reads TGTGCCAGCCGCGACAGACCTTTGGGGGAGACCCAGTACTTC. The V and J genes are TRBV6-1 and TRBJ2-5; TRBD1 is a possible D gene (5 bases). The CDR3 contains 14 residues. V was cut by 8 bases and J by 5 bases, with 18 bases left in between. The germline V gene has CDR1 MNHNS and CDR2 SASEGT.

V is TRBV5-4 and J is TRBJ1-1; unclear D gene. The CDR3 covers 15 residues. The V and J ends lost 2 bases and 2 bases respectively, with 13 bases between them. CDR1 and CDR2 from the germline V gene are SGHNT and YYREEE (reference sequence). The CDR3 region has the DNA TGTGCCAGCAGCTTCCAGGTTTGGAGAAACACTGAAGCTTTCTTT. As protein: CASSFQVWRNTEAFF.

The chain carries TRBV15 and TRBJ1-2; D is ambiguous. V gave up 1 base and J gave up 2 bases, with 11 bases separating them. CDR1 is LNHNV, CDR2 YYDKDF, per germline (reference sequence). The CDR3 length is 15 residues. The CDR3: CATSRGSDENYGYTF. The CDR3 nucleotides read TGTGCCACCAGCAGAGGTTCGGATGAAAACTATGGCTACACCTTC. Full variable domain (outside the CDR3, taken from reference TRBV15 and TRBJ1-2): DAMVIQNPRYQVTQFGKPVTLSCSQTLNHNVMYWYQQKSSQAPKLLFHYYDKDFNNEADTPDNFQSRRPNTSFCFLDIRSPGLGDTAMYLCATSRGSDENYGYTFGSGTRLTVV.

CDR3 DNA: TGCGCCAGCAGCTTGACAGGGGGAAGCGATGGCTACACCTTC. Amino acids: CASSLTGGSDGYTF. The chain is built from TRBV5-1 and TRBJ1-2; 8 nucleotides align to TRBD1. This CDR3 is built from 14 residues. The germline gives CDR1 SGHRS, CDR2 YFSETQ. J lost 6 bases, V lost 1 base, and 5 bases had no gene match.

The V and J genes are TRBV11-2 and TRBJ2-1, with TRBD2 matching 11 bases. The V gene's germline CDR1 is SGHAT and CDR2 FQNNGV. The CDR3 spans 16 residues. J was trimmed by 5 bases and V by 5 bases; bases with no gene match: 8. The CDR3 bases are TGTGCCAGCAGCCCGATGACTAGCGGGATCCACAATGAGCAGTTCTTC. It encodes CASSPMTSGIHNEQFF.

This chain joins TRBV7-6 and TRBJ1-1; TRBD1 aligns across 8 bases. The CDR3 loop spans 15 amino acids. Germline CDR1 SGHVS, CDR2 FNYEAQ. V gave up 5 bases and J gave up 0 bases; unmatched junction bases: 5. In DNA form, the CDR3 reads TGTGCCAGCAGCCCAATGACAGGGGTGAACACTGAAGCTTTCTTT. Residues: CASSPMTGVNTEAFF.

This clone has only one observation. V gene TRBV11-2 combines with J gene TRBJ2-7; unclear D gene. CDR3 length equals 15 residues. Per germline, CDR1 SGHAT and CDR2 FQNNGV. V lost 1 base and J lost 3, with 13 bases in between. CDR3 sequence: CASSLARQKNYEQYF. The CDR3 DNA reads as TGTGCCAGCAGCTTAGCAAGGCAGAAAAACTACGAGCAGTACTTC.

This chain's CDR3 is CASSYFTGTAETEAFF. CDR3 coding DNA: TGTGCCAGCAGTTACTTTACCGGGACAGCAGAAACTGAAGCTTTCTTT. This chain links TRBV6-5 with TRBJ1-1, with 7 bases aligning to TRBD1. Germline values: CDR1 MNHEY, CDR2 SVGAGI. The CDR3 is made up of 16 amino acids. Trimming took 1 base from V and 5 from J; bases not matched to a gene: 10.

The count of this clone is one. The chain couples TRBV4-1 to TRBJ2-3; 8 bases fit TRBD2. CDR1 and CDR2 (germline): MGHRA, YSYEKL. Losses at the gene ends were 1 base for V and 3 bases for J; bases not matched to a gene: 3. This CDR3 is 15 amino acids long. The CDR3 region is CASSQVGGRTDTQYF. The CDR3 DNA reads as TGCGCCAGCAGCCAAGTCGGCGGGAGGACAGATACGCAGTATTTT.

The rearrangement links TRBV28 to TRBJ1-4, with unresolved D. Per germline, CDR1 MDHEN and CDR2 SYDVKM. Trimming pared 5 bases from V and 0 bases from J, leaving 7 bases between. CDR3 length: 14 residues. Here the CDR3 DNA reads TGTGCCAGCAGTGTGGGCTCAACTAATGAAAAACTGTTTTTT. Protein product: CASSVGSTNEKLFF. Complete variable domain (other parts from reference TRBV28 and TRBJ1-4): DVKVTQSSRYLVKRTGEKVFLECVQDMDHENMFWYRQDPGLGLRLIYFSYDVKMKEKGDIPEGYSVSREKKERFSLILESASTNQTSMYLCASSVGSTNEKLFFGSGTQLSVL.

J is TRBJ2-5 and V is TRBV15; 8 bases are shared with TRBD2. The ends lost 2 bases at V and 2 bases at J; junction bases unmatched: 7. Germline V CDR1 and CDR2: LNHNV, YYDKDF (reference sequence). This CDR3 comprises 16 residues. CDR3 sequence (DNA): TGTGCCACCAGCAGACGAACATTAGCGGGACAAGAGACCCAGTACTTC. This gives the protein CATSRRTLAGQETQYF.

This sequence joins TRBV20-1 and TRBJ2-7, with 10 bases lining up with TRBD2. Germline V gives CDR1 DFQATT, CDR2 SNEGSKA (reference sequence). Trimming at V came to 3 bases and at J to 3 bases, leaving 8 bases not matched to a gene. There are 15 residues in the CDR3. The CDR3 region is CSASPLAGVLYEQYF. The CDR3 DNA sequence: TGCAGTGCTAGTCCCCTAGCGGGAGTGCTCTACGAGCAGTACTTC.

This chain's CDR3 is CASSEGQGRNSPLHF. The CDR3, as DNA: TGTGCCAGCAGTGAAGGACAGGGGAGGAATTCACCCCTCCACTTT. This chain uses TRBV6-1 with TRBJ1-6; TRBD1 matches at 8 bases. CDR1 is MNHNS and CDR2 is SASEGT in the germline V gene. The CDR3 sequence is 15 residues long. V shed 1 base, J shed 7 bases, and the junction held 3 bases outside the gene matches.

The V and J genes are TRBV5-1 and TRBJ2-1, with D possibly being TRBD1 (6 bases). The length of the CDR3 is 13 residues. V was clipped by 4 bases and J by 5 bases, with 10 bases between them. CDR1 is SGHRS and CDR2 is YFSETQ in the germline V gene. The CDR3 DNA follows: TGCGCCAGCAGCGCCAGGGGAAACAATGAGCAGTTCTTC. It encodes CASSARGNNEQFF.